A single T cell receptor (beta chain) is shown here with its context. This record comes from a study of blood T cell repertoires in COVID-19. Study information: COVID-19 samples collected from the United States, Italy and Spain covered acute and convalescent phases. Nucleic acid was either cDNA or gDNA, and it came from T cells, B-cell-depleted T cells, or PBMCs.

The CDR3 sequence is 17 residues long. V was trimmed by 1 base and J by 4 bases, leaving 17 bases between them. Germline CDR1 KGHSH, CDR2 LQKENI. In the authors' methods: Reference gene primers were amplified, and this amplification served to estimate nucleated cell counts. TCRdb's copy holds only in-frame clones and misses some; the assay was immunoSEQ multiplex PCR. Clonal size and the V and J genes are those of that table, whereas D and trimming came from the DNA. In the table there are 200,000 or so clones, around 75% of which are singletons. This TCR was sampled from a human donor in a cohort sampled during active COVID-19. V is TRBV18 and J is TRBJ1-5; no clear D. The sequenced sample consisted of peripheral blood. For the CDR3, the DNA is TGTGCCAGCTCACCACGACGGATCGGAGGGCCTAATCAGCCCCAGCATTTT. It translates to CASSPRRIGGPNQPQHF.